These 18 T cell receptor beta chains came from one sample sequenced in a study of Ad26.COV2.S vaccination and SARS-CoV-2 variants (dated by TCRdb to the early 2020s). Sample treatment or condition, as interpreted from the label and publication: about 20 received Ad26.COV2.S at low or high dose, single or two shots; a few received placebo; per-sample allocation not given. Repertoires of vaccine and placebo recipients were sequenced from samples collected on day 63 after the first injection. Library method: the immunoSEQ multiplex PCR assay. In TCRdb, the immuneACCESS table is reduced to in-frame sequences with V and J assigned. These tables do not hold every clone; where another copy was compared, an unresolved V gene accounts for under half, and the others remain unexplained. The sample records about 320,000 clones, about 85% of which are singletons. The ten largest clones add up to 2% to 2.5% of the sample.

Here the sequenced sample was peripheral blood, taken in a trial of Ad26.COV2.S vaccine versus placebo. These receptors were obtained from a person between 18 and 60 years old who received the Ad26.COV2.S COVID-19 vaccine or a placebo.

This clone showed up just a few times. The chain links TRBV24-1 to TRBJ2-7; 11 bases align to TRBD1. CDR3 length: 15 residues. With V trimmed by 5 bases and J by 5 bases, 7 bases remained unmatched. Germline V lookup: CDR1 KGHDR, CDR2 SFDVKD. The CDR3 is CATSGRTGGFHEQYF. CDR3 DNA sequence: TGTGCCACCAGTGGTCGGACAGGGGGCTTCCACGAGCAGTACTTC.

The chain links TRBV5-4 to TRBJ2-2, with TRBD1 identical over 7 bases. The CDR3 has 15 residues. With 4 bases clipped from V and 6 bases from J, the junction kept 9 bases outside the gene matches. Per germline, CDR1 SGHNT and CDR2 YYREEE (reference sequence). The chain's CDR3 is CASSIRQGLAGELFF. The CDR3 bases are TGTGCCAGCAGCATTCGACAGGGCTTGGCCGGGGAGCTGTTTTTT.

The chain carries TRBV20-1 and TRBJ2-7; either TRBD1 or TRBD2 may supply D (5 bases each). Germline V gene data show CDR1 as DFQATT and CDR2 as SNEGSKA (reference sequence). The V end lost 1 base, the J end lost 4 bases, and 5 bases lay between the germline ends. This CDR3 is 11 amino acids long. The CDR3 reads CSARGGYEQYF. The CDR3 region has the DNA TGCAGTGCTAGAGGGGGGTACGAGCAGTACTTC.

The V and J genes are TRBV5-5 and TRBJ2-2; D not certain. The germline gives CDR1 SGHKS, CDR2 YYEKEE (reference sequence). V lost 1 base and J 3 bases, leaving 4 bases between the germline ends. The CDR3 contains 13 residues. This CDR3 is CASSLIDTGELFF. The DNA of the CDR3 is TGTGCCAGCAGCTTGATCGACACCGGGGAGCTGTTTTTT.

The rearrangement links TRBV7-6 to TRBJ2-3, with a possible D match to TRBD1 (5 bases). Germline CDR1 SGHVS, CDR2 FNYEAQ. V lost 1 base to trimming and J lost 1 base, with 12 bases between them. This CDR3 contains 16 residues. The CDR3 DNA follows: TGTGCCAGCAGCTTAGTAGGTGGCAGGGGCACAGATACGCAGTATTTT. Translation: CASSLVGGRGTDTQYF.

The rearrangement uses TRBV3-1 (or the pseudogene TRBV3-2) and TRBJ1-2; D not certain. The CDR3 runs 14 residues. Per the germline V gene, CDR1 is LGHDT and CDR2 is YNNKEL (reference sequence). Trimming left V 1 base short and J 5 bases short, with 11 bases between. Here the CDR3 reads CASSQGFTEYGYTF. The CDR3 DNA reads TGTGCCAGCAGCCAAGGGTTTACAGAGTATGGCTACACCTTC.

This rearrangement joins TRBV15 to TRBJ1-2; 7 bases map to TRBD1. The CDR3 loop spans 14 amino acids. Germline CDR1 is LNHNV and CDR2 is YYDKDF (reference sequence). After removal of 1 base from V and 5 bases from J, the junction contained 4 bases not matched to a gene. CDR3 sequence: CATSRADRAYGYTF. CDR3 nucleotide sequence: TGTGCCACCAGCAGAGCTGACAGGGCGTATGGCTACACCTTC. Full variable domain (outside the CDR3, taken from reference TRBV15 and TRBJ1-2): DAMVIQNPRYQVTQFGKPVTLSCSQTLNHNVMYWYQQKSSQAPKLLFHYYDKDFNNEADTPDNFQSRRPNTSFCFLDIRSPGLGDTAMYLCATSRADRAYGYTFGSGTRLTVV.

This chain uses TRBV5-1 with TRBJ2-6, with TRBD1 matching over 8 bases. With 6 bases clipped from V and 2 bases from J, the junction kept 19 bases outside the gene matches. Germline loops: CDR1 SGHRS, CDR2 YFSETQ. The CDR3 runs 20 residues. The CDR3 coding sequence is TGCGCCAGCACCCGGGCCCGCGGGACAGGTTTAGGGACTGGGGCCAACGTCCTGACTTTC. Amino acids: CASTRARGTGLGTGANVLTF.

The gene calls are TRBV4-2 and TRBJ1-3, with D hard to call. With 5 bases removed from V and 1 base from J, the gap between germline ends came to 6 bases. Per the germline V gene, CDR1 is LGHNA and CDR2 is YNFKEQ. CDR3 length: 13 residues. The CDR3 bases are TGTGCCAGCAGCTCCCGTTCTGGAAACACCATATATTTT. Its protein is CASSSRSGNTIYF.

V is TRBV14 and J is TRBJ2-7, with TRBD1 matching over 7 bases. V shed 4 bases, J shed 6 bases, and the junction held 3 bases outside the gene matches. In germline, CDR1 is SGHDN, CDR2 FVKESK. This CDR3 has 12 residues. CDR3 protein: CASSPKGAEQYF. DNA of the CDR3: TGTGCCAGCAGCCCTAAGGGGGCCGAGCAGTACTTC. The whole variable domain, filled in from reference TRBV14 and TRBJ2-7, reads EAGVTQFPSHSVIEKGQTVTLRCDPISGHDNLYWYRRVMGKEIKFLLHFVKESKQDESGMPNNRFLAERTGGTYSTLKVQPAELEDSGVYFCASSPKGAEQYFGPGTRLTVT.

The chain joins TRBV5-5 to TRBJ2-2; tentative D call: TRBD1 (5 bases). Germline CDR1 is SGHKS and CDR2 is YYEKEE (reference sequence). CDR3 size: 14 residues. V lost 4 bases, J lost 3 bases, and 10 bases lay in between. The CDR3 sequence: CASSSQGYTGELFF. The DNA of the CDR3 is TGTGCCAGCAGCAGCCAGGGTTACACCGGGGAGCTGTTTTTT.

The chain is built from TRBV28 and TRBJ1-2; D is possibly TRBD1 (5 bases). Trimming left V 6 bases short and J 6 bases short, with 8 bases between. Germline CDR1 reads MDHEN; CDR2 reads SYDVKM. This CDR3 contains 11 residues. The DNA of the CDR3 is TGTGCCAGCAGATACAGGAATGGCTACACCTTC. Protein sequence: CASRYRNGYTF.

The chain carries TRBV6-6 and TRBJ2-7, with a tentative D call TRBD1 (7 bases). Germline CDR1 is MNHNY and CDR2 is SVGAGI (reference sequence). The germline V and J ends were trimmed by 0 bases and 6 bases, with 18 bases remaining between them. This CDR3 is built from 16 residues. This CDR3 reads CASSYSTGWGDIEQYF. The CDR3 nucleotides are TGTGCCAGCAGTTACTCGACAGGGTGGGGGGATATCGAGCAGTACTTC.

This chain uses TRBV19 with TRBJ1-1; D perhaps matches TRBD1 (5 bases). Germline CDR1 and CDR2: LNHDA and SQIVND (reference sequence). Trimming cost V 5 bases and J 4 bases, with 20 bases left between them. CDR3 length: 16 amino acids. CDR3 region: CASSPRDRIKRTEAFF. CDR3 bases: TGTGCCAGTAGTCCGCGAGACAGAATAAAACGCACTGAAGCTTTCTTT.

This clone was recorded a few times. The chain links TRBV7-9 to TRBJ2-7, with 7 positions matching TRBD1. CDR1 and CDR2 (germline): SEHNR, FQNEAQ (reference sequence). The length of the CDR3 is 16 residues. V lost 5 bases, J lost 7 bases, and 17 bases stayed unmatched. Here the CDR3 reads CASSPGRGKGQQEQYF. As DNA, the CDR3 is TGTGCCAGCAGCCCAGGCAGGGGGAAGGGCCAACAAGAGCAGTACTTC.

The chain links TRBV5-4 to TRBJ2-1, with 10 bases aligning to TRBD1. The CDR3 length is 15 residues. With 4 bases clipped from V and 5 bases from J, the junction kept 6 bases outside the gene matches. The germline V gene has CDR1 SGHNT and CDR2 YYREEE (reference sequence). CDR3 residues: CASSTRDRGHNEQFF. As DNA, the CDR3 is TGTGCCAGCAGCACCCGGGACAGGGGTCACAATGAGCAGTTCTTC.

This clone has a handful of counts. This sequence joins TRBV7-9 and TRBJ1-6; D perhaps matches TRBD1 (6 bases). In germline, CDR1 is SEHNR, CDR2 FQNEAQ (reference sequence). The CDR3 is 16 residues long. V was clipped by 5 bases and J by 7 bases, with 18 bases between them. CDR3 protein: CASSIGGQGRNSPLHF. DNA for the CDR3: TGTGCCAGCAGCATAGGGGGTCAGGGGCGAAATTCACCCCTCCACTTT.

As for this clone: This same CDR3 is encoded by further DNA sequences in the sample. The chain links TRBV27 to TRBJ1-2; D gene uncertain. This CDR3 has 14 residues. The germline V gene encodes CDR1 MNHEY and CDR2 SMNVEV (reference sequence). Trimming left V 1 base short and J 0 bases short, with 6 bases between. The CDR3 sequence: CASSLLRSNYGYTF. The CDR3, as DNA: TGTGCCAGCAGTTTATTGAGGTCTAACTATGGCTACACCTTC.